A selection of T cell receptor beta chains follows, all from one sample in a study of cytomegalovirus exposure and HLA in healthy donors. Assay used: immunoSEQ multiplex PCR; TCRdb lists only in-frame clones, some missing. The sample holds fewer than 200,000 clones; 70% to 85% are singletons and the top ten take 1% to 1.5%. The sample taken for sequencing was PBMCs. All receptors come from a girl aged 2 to 9 in good health and CMV-seropositive. Each CDR3 is given with its conserved first and last residue. D genes are given only for firm matches. A row's size may be missing; if present it is once, few, many or a size class.

size: NA; length: 13; J: TRBJ2-5; V: TRBV9; D: NA; CDR3: CASSGGGSETQYF; DNA: TGTGCCAGCAGCGGCGGCGGCTCAGAGACCCAGTACTTC
size: NA; length: 17; J: TRBJ2-3; V: TRBV30; D: NA; CDR3: CAWSVFGRGASTDTQYF; DNA: TGTGCCTGGAGTGTATTTGGCAGGGGGGCTAGCACAGATACGCAGTATTTT
size: once; length: 15; J: TRBJ2-1; V: TRBV4-1; D: TRBD1; CDR3: CASSRVWTGGNEQFF; DNA: TGCGCCAGCAGCCGTGTCTGGACAGGGGGCAATGAGCAGTTCTTC
size: NA; length: 16; J: TRBJ2-7; V: TRBV6-5; D: NA; CDR3: CASSFVRGVYSYEQYF; DNA: TGTGCCAGCAGTTTTGTAAGAGGTGTTTACTCCTACGAGCAGTACTTC
size: NA; length: 17; J: TRBJ1-2; V: TRBV25-1; D: TRBD1; CDR3: CASSEYQDRGRWNGYTF; DNA: TGTGCCAGCAGTGAATATCAGGACAGGGGGCGATGGAATGGCTACACCTTC
size: NA; length: 16; J: TRBJ2-7; V: TRBV5-1; D: TRBD1; CDR3: CASSLVRQGQGYEQYF; DNA: TGCGCCAGCAGCTTGGTTAGACAGGGGCAGGGTTACGAGCAGTACTTC
size: NA; length: 17; J: TRBJ2-2; V: TRBV7-2; D: TRBD2; CDR3: CASSLNPTSGRTGELFF; DNA: TGTGCCAGCAGCTTAAATCCCACTAGCGGGAGAACCGGGGAGCTGTTTTTT
size: NA; length: 17; J: TRBJ1-2; V: TRBV18; D: NA; CDR3: CASSPVPGLLLNYGYTF; DNA: TGTGCCAGCTCACCAGTTCCGGGACTGCTGCTTAACTATGGCTACACCTTC
size: NA; length: 18; J: TRBJ2-1; V: TRBV25-1; D: TRBD2; CDR3: CASSDKSSGSSSYNEQFF; DNA: TGTGCCAGCAGTGATAAATCTAGCGGGAGTTCCTCCTACAATGAGCAGTTCTTC
size: once; length: 16; J: TRBJ2-3; V: TRBV5-1; D: TRBD2; CDR3: CASSAGLAASTDTQYF; DNA: TGCGCCAGCAGTGCAGGACTAGCTGCAAGCACAGATACGCAGTATTTT
size: NA; length: 14; J: TRBJ1-4; V: TRBV2; D: TRBD1; CDR3: CASTRQGRYEKLFF; DNA: TGTGCCAGCACGAGACAGGGAAGGTATGAAAAACTGTTTTTT
size: NA; length: 15; J: TRBJ2-7; V: TRBV5-1; D: NA; CDR3: CASSGRGRGAYEQYF; DNA: TGCGCCAGCAGCGGCAGGGGCCGTGGGGCCTACGAGCAGTACTTC
size: NA; length: 16; J: TRBJ2-1; V: TRBV5-4; D: TRBD2; CDR3: CASSPGLAGVSDEQFF; DNA: TGTGCCAGCAGCCCGGGACTAGCGGGAGTATCCGATGAGCAGTTCTTC
size: NA; length: 14; J: TRBJ1-1; V: TRBV6-5; D: NA; CDR3: CASSGGTGNTEAFF; DNA: TGTGCCAGCAGTGGAGGGACGGGGAACACTGAAGCTTTCTTT
size: NA; length: 15; J: TRBJ2-7; V: TRBV19; D: NA; CDR3: CASSITGQGGYEQYF; DNA: TGTGCCAGTAGTATTACGGGTCAGGGAGGCTACGAGCAGTACTTC
size: NA; length: 15; J: TRBJ2-1; V: TRBV4-2; D: TRBD2; CDR3: CASSRGTSGSFEQFF; DNA: TGTGCCAGCAGCCGCGGGACTAGCGGGAGTTTTGAGCAGTTCTTC
size: NA; length: 15; J: TRBJ2-7; V: TRBV14; D: NA; CDR3: CASSHFSPRSYEQYF; DNA: TGTGCCAGCAGCCATTTCTCACCGCGGAGCTACGAGCAGTACTTC
size: NA; length: 13; J: TRBJ1-1; V: TRBV7-8; D: NA; CDR3: CASSLGSGGEAFF; DNA: TGTGCCAGCAGCTTAGGGTCGGGGGGTGAAGCTTTCTTT
size: once; length: 15; J: TRBJ2-1; V: TRBV19; D: TRBD1; CDR3: CASSEDRSSYNEQFF; DNA: TGTGCCAGTAGTGAGGACAGGAGCTCCTACAATGAGCAGTTCTTC
size: NA; length: 15; J: TRBJ1-5; V: TRBV19; D: TRBD1; CDR3: CASSRQGMANQPQHF; DNA: TGTGCCAGTAGTCGACAGGGAATGGCTAATCAGCCCCAGCATTTT
size: once; length: 14; J: TRBJ1-1; V: TRBV19; D: NA; CDR3: CASTQIYGGSEAFF; DNA: TGTGCCAGTACGCAAATATATGGAGGCTCTGAAGCTTTCTTT
size: NA; length: 15; J: TRBJ1-1; V: TRBV19; D: NA; CDR3: CASSNGGVRNTEAFF; DNA: TGTGCCAGTAGTAACGGGGGTGTTCGGAACACTGAAGCTTTCTTT
size: NA; length: 17; J: TRBJ2-3; V: TRBV28; D: TRBD1; CDR3: CASRAGTGRSNTDTQYF; DNA: TGTGCCAGCAGGGCCGGGACAGGGAGAAGCAACACAGATACGCAGTATTTT
size: NA; length: 13; J: TRBJ2-7; V: TRBV10-1; D: NA; CDR3: CASSEVQGNEQYF; DNA: TGCGCCAGCAGTGAGGTCCAGGGGAACGAGCAGTACTTC
size: NA; length: 18; J: TRBJ2-6; V: TRBV5-1; D: NA; CDR3: CASSLAAGTLSGANVLTF; DNA: TGCGCCAGCAGCTTGGCGGCAGGCACCCTCTCTGGGGCCAACGTCCTGACTTTC
size: NA; length: 15; J: TRBJ1-1; V: TRBV28; D: TRBD1; CDR3: CASSLPRDRDTEAFF; DNA: TGTGCCAGCAGTCTTCCGCGGGACAGGGATACTGAAGCTTTCTTT
size: NA; length: 15; J: TRBJ2-5; V: TRBV29-1; D: TRBD2; CDR3: CSVKLAGGPRETQYF; DNA: TGCAGCGTCAAACTAGCGGGGGGGCCGAGAGAGACCCAGTACTTC
size: NA; length: 14; J: TRBJ2-7; V: TRBV30; D: TRBD1; CDR3: CAWSALRTGREQYF; DNA: TGTGCCTGGAGTGCGCTTAGGACAGGGCGTGAGCAGTACTTC
size: NA; length: 12; J: TRBJ1-2; V: TRBV6-5; D: NA; CDR3: CASYRANYGYTF; DNA: TGTGCCAGCTACAGGGCCAACTATGGCTACACCTTC
size: once; length: 14; J: TRBJ1-1; V: TRBV21-1; D: NA; CDR3: CASSRDRELREAFF; DNA: TGTGCCAGCAGCCGGGACAGGGAGCTTCGGGAAGCTTTCTTT
size: NA; length: 12; J: TRBJ2-5; V: TRBV25-1; D: TRBD2; CDR3: CASISGYWEQYF; DNA: TGTGCCAGCATTAGCGGGTATTGGGAGCAGTACTTC
size: few; length: 15; J: TRBJ1-1; V: TRBV2; D: TRBD1; CDR3: CASNRQGYSNTEAFF; DNA: TGTGCCAGCAACAGACAGGGGTATTCGAACACTGAAGCTTTCTTT
size: few; length: 14; J: TRBJ2-7; V: TRBV7-3; D: NA; CDR3: CASSLGGKGHEQYF; DNA: TGTGCCAGCAGCTTGGGAGGAAAAGGCCACGAGCAGTACTTC
size: once; length: 14; J: TRBJ1-5; V: TRBV25-1; D: NA; CDR3: CASSESGASQPQHF; DNA: TGTGCCAGCAGTGAATCAGGGGCAAGTCAGCCCCAGCATTTT
size: NA; length: 14; J: TRBJ1-2; V: TRBV29-1; D: NA; CDR3: CSVENRGAQWGYTF; DNA: TGCAGCGTTGAAAATCGGGGGGCGCAGTGGGGCTACACCTTC